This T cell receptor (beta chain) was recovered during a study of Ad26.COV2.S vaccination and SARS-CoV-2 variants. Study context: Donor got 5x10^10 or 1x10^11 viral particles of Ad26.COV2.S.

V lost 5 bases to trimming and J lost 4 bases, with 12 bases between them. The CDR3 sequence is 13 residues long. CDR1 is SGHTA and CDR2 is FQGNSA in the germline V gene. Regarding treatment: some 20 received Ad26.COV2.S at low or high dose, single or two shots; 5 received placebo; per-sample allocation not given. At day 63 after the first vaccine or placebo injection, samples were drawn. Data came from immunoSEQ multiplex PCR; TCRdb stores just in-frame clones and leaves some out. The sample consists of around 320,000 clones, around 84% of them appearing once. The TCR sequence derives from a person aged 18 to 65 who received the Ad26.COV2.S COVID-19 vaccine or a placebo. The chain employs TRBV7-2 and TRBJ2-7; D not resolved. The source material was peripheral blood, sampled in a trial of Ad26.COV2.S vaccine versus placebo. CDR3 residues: CASSGTPGYEQYF. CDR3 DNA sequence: TGTGCCAGCAGCGGAACCCCCGGGTACGAGCAGTACTTC.